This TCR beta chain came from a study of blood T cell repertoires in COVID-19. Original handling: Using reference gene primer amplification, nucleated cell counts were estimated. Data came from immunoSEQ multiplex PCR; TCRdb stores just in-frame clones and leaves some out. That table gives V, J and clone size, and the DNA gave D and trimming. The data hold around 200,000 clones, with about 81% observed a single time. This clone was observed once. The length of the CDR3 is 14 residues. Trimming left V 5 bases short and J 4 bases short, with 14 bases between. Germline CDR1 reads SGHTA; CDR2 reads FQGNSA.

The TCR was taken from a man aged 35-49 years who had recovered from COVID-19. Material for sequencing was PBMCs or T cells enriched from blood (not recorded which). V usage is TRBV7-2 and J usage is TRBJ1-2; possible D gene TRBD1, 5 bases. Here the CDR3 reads CASSPDHRPYGYTF. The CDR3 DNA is TGTGCCAGCAGCCCTGACCACAGGCCCTATGGCTACACCTTC.